This T cell receptor (beta chain) was captured by sequencing in a study of technical replicates of blood from a few donors. The protocol was immunoSEQ multiplex PCR, while the TCRdb copy is restricted to in-frame clones and leaves out a portion. The sample consists of just over 75,000 clones, 93% of them appearing once. Sequencing was done on a sample of T cells isolated from PBMCs. The source is a human donor in good health.

The CDR3 DNA is TGTGCCAGCAGTTTTGGTCCGCCAGGCTATGGCTACACCTTC. It encodes CASSFGPPGYGYTF. This chain joins TRBV27 and TRBJ1-2, with D uncertain. The CDR3 totals 14 residues. V shed 3 bases and J shed 4 bases, with 12 bases lying between them. CDR1 is MNHEY and CDR2 is SMNVEV in the germline V gene (reference sequence).